This T cell receptor (beta chain) came from a study of beta chain features in type 1 diabetes. As every portion of the isolated RNA was reverse transcribed, the sequencing read expressed TCRB transcripts. Profiling relied on immunoSEQ multiplex PCR, and the TCRdb table lists in-frame clones only, not all of them. The data hold around 310,000 clones, with around 10% observed a single time. The CDR3 extends over 13 amino acids. The germline gives CDR1 SNHLY, CDR2 FYNNEI. V trimming: 6 bases; J trimming: 2 bases; junction bases outside the gene matches: 2. This sequence originates from a woman aged 25-40 years in good health. Specimen: naive CD4+ T cells from blood. The rearrangement links TRBV2 to TRBJ2-7; 9 positions match TRBD1. The CDR3 DNA reads TGTGCCAGCAGCAGGGACAGGGCCTACGAGCAGTACTTC. This codes for CASSRDRAYEQYF.